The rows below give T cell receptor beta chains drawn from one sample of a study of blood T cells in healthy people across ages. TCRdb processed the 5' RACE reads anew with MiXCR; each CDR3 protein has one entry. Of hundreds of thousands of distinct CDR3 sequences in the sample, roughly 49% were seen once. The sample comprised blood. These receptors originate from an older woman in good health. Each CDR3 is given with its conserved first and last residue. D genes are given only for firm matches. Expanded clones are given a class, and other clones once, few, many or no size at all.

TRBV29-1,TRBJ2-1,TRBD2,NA,TGCAGCGGCGAAACCGGGACTAGCGTAGCGTTCTTC,CSGETGTSVAFF
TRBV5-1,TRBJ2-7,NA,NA,TGCGCCAGCAGCGTGCGTCCGGGAACCTACGAGCAGTACTTC,CASSVRPGTYEQYF
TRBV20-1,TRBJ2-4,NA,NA,TGCAGTGCCCTCCTCGGGGCTGAGCAGTACTTC,CSALLGAEQYF
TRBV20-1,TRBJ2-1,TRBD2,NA,TGCAGTGCCTGGACTAGGACGTTCAATGAGCAGTTCTTC,CSAWTRTFNEQFF
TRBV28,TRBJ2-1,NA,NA,TGTGCCAGCAGTGGGGGGCTAGCGGCCCTGGGTTCCTACAATGAGCAGTTCTTC,CASSGGLAALGSYNEQFF
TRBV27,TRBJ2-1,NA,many,TGTGCCAGCAGTTTAGGAGGTAGCGCCTACAATGAGCAGTTCTTC,CASSLGGSAYNEQFF
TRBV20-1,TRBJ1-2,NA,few,TGCAGTGCTAGAGATTTAGCACAGTCGAACTATGGCTACACCTTC,CSARDLAQSNYGYTF
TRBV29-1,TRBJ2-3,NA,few,TGCAGCGTCTATCCCGGGGGCCGCGTCAATACGCAGTATTTT,CSVYPGGRVNTQYF
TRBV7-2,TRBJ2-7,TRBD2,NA,TGTGCCAGCAGCTTAGGGACTAGCGTAGCCTTCCGCAGGGAGCAGTACTTC,CASSLGTSVAFRREQYF
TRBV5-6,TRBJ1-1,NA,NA,TGTGCCAGCAGCTCAGGGTGGGATGACACTGAAGCTTTCTTT,CASSSGWDDTEAFF
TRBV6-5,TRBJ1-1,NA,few,TGTGCCAGCAGCGGAGGAGGGCTTGAAGCTTTCTTT,CASSGGGLEAFF
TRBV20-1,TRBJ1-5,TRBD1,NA,TGCAGTGCTAGCCCCACCACGACAGGGGGTTCCAATCAGCCCCAGCATTTT,CSASPTTTGGSNQPQHF
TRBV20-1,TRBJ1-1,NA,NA,TGCAGTGCTACAGCTCAATCGGGGGATACTGAAGCTTTCTTT,CSATAQSGDTEAFF
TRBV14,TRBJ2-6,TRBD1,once,TGTGCCAGCAGCCAAACCGGGACAGGCGTCCTGACTTTC,CASSQTGTGVLTF
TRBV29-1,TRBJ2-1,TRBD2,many,TGCAGCGCCTATAGCGGGAGTTCAGCCAATGAGCAGTTCTTC,CSAYSGSSANEQFF
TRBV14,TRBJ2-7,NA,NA,TGTGCCAGCAGCCTTGACCGGAGGGGCTACGAGCAGTACTTC,CASSLDRRGYEQYF
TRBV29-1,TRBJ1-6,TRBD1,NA,TGCAGCGCCAGGACAGGGGGCCGGGATTCACCCCTCCACTTT,CSARTGGRDSPLHF
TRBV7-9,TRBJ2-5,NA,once,TGTGCCAGCAGCTTAGGCATGGCAGAGGAAGAGACCCAGTACTTC,CASSLGMAEEETQYF
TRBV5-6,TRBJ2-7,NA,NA,TGTGCCAGCAGTAAGGGACCGGCATCCTACGAGCAGTACTTC,CASSKGPASYEQYF
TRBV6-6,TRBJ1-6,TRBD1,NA,TGTGCCAGCAGTTACGCTGCAGGGGGCGAATCACCCCTCCACTTT,CASSYAAGGESPLHF
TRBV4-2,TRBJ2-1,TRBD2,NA,TGTGCCAGCAGCCTCCGGGAGGACTCCTACAATGAGCAGTTCTTC,CASSLREDSYNEQFF
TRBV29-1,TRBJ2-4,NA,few,TGCAGCGTTACGCCGAGGGGGGGGGACGGCAAAAACATTCAGTACTTC,CSVTPRGGDGKNIQYF
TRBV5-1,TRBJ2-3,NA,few,TGCGCCAGCAGCTTGGGACAACTCACAGATACGCAGTATTTT,CASSLGQLTDTQYF
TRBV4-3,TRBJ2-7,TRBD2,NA,TGCGCCAGCAGCCAAGTCGGGACTAGTTACGAGCAGTACTTC,CASSQVGTSYEQYF
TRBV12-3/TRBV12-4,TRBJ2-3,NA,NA,TGTGCCAGCGGAGACGGGGGTGTCACAGATACGCAGTATTTT,CASGDGGVTDTQYF
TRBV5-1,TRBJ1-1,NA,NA,TGCGCCAGCAGCCTGACGGGGAAAAGGAGTACTGAAGCTTTCTTT,CASSLTGKRSTEAFF
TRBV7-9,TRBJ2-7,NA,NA,TGTGCCAGCAGCATGGCAGGACCCTACGAGCAGTACTTC,CASSMAGPYEQYF